Shown below are 30 T cell receptor beta chains from a single sample sequenced in a study of cytotoxic CD8 clonotypes in ibrutinib-treated CLL. Profiling relied on immunoSEQ multiplex PCR, and the TCRdb table lists in-frame clones only, not all of them. The sample yields around 250,000 clones, under 75% seen once. Specimen: PBMCs, collected after 24 months of ibrutinib treatment. The receptors stem from a human donor with chronic lymphocytic leukemia.

V gene TRBV5-1 combines with J gene TRBJ2-7; 9 positions agree with TRBD1. CDR3 length: 16 residues. CDR1 and CDR2 (germline): SGHRS, YFSETQ. The trim removed 4 bases at V and 6 bases at J, leaving 14 bases unmatched. The CDR3 DNA reads as TGCGCCAGCAGCCCCACCGCGGGGACAGGGATTGGCGAGCAGTACTTC. Protein sequence: CASSPTAGTGIGEQYF. Drawing the rest from reference TRBV5-1 and TRBJ2-7, the complete variable domain is KAGVTQTPRYLIKTRGQQVTLSCSPISGHRSVSWYQQTPGQGLQFLFEYFSETQRNKGNFPGRFSGRQFSNSRSEMNVSTLELGDSALYLCASSPTAGTGIGEQYFGPGTRLTVT.

This chain connects TRBV9 to TRBJ2-5; 9 bases line up with TRBD1. V dropped 3 bases and J dropped 3; count of bases not matched to a gene: 12. The germline gives CDR1 SGDLS, CDR2 YYNGEE. This CDR3 has 17 amino acids. CDR3: CASSAMRSDRGKETQYF. The CDR3 coding sequence is TGTGCCAGCAGCGCCATGAGATCTGACAGGGGGAAAGAGACCCAGTACTTC.

The chain recombines TRBV19 with TRBJ2-2; the D gene is possibly TRBD1 (6 bases). Trimming pared 6 bases from V and 2 bases from J, leaving 10 bases between. CDR1 LNHDA and CDR2 SQIVND come from the germline V gene (reference sequence). This CDR3 region has 14 residues. CDR3 in DNA: TGTGCCAGTAGGTCGACAGGAAACACCGGGGAGCTGTTTTTT. This translates into CASRSTGNTGELFF. Based on the CDR3 plus reference TRBV19 and TRBJ2-2, the full variable domain is DGGITQSPKYLFRKEGQNVTLSCEQNLNHDAMYWYRQDPGQGLRLIYYSQIVNDFQKGDIAEGYSVSREKKESFPLTVTSAQKNPTAFYLCASRSTGNTGELFFGEGSRLTVL.

The genes are TRBV7-2 and TRBJ2-2; D may match TRBD1 or TRBD2 (5 bases each). Germline V CDR1 and CDR2: SGHTA, FQGNSA. The CDR3 extends over 13 amino acids. Trimming shortened V by 4 bases and J by 6 bases, and 9 bases separated the two germline ends. The CDR3 reads CASSWGRSGELFF. In nucleotides, the CDR3 is TGTGCCAGCAGCTGGGGACGGTCCGGGGAGCTGTTTTTT.

The genes are TRBV28 and TRBJ2-5; 12 bases line up with TRBD1. The V gene's germline CDR1 is MDHEN and CDR2 SYDVKM. With 7 bases clipped from V and 2 bases from J, the junction kept 5 bases outside the gene matches. The CDR3 has 15 amino acids. CDR3 sequence reads: CASKGQGARQETQYF. The CDR3 nucleotides are TGTGCCAGCAAGGGACAGGGGGCGCGACAAGAGACCCAGTACTTC.

The rearrangement uses TRBV11-3 and TRBJ2-3, with 8 bases lining up with TRBD2. Trimming at V came to 5 bases and at J to 3 bases, leaving 7 bases not matched to a gene. This CDR3 comprises 15 residues. Germline values: CDR1 SGHNT, CDR2 YENEEA. CDR3 nucleotide sequence: TGTGCCAGCAGCCCAAGCGGGAGAGGGACAGATACGCAGTATTTT. Translation: CASSPSGRGTDTQYF.

This clone was picked up a small number of times. V and J are TRBV7-9 and TRBJ2-3; 7 bases agree with TRBD1. Germline trimming cut 5 bases from V and 4 bases from J; bases unmatched to any gene: 3. The CDR3 has 13 amino acids. Germline-derived CDR1 and CDR2 are SEHNR and FQNEAQ (reference sequence). The CDR3 coding sequence is TGTGCCAGCAGCCCAGGGACAGCAGATACGCAGTATTTT. This encodes CASSPGTADTQYF.

This clone has only one observation. The chain links TRBV19 to TRBJ1-1; D unresolved. The V gene lost 10 bases and the J gene lost 4 bases, with 13 bases spanning the gap. Germline CDR1 and CDR2: LNHDA and SQIVND (reference sequence). CDR3 length equals 12 residues. CDR3: CATLKGGTEAFF. CDR3 sequence (DNA): TGTGCCACCCTCAAGGGTGGCACTGAAGCTTTCTTT.

The chain couples TRBV25-1 to TRBJ2-2; D call uncertain. CDR3 length: 14 residues. Between the trimmed V and J ends, which lost 1 base and 3 bases, there was a span of 6 bases. Germline lookup yields CDR1 MGHDK and CDR2 SYGVNS. For the CDR3, the DNA is TGTGCCAGCAGTGAATTTGGGTACACCGGGGAGCTGTTTTTT. Its translation: CASSEFGYTGELFF.

The gene calls are TRBV7-8 and TRBJ1-4; D is unclear. V shed 7 bases and J shed 0 bases, with 9 bases lying between them. CDR1 is SGHVS, CDR2 FQNEAQ, per germline. The CDR3 contains 14 residues. The CDR3 reads CASMATTTNEKLFF. CDR3 DNA sequence: TGTGCCAGCATGGCTACCACAACTAATGAAAAACTGTTTTTT.

This clone came up a few times. The rearrangement uses TRBV19 and TRBJ2-7, with D tentatively TRBD1 (6 bases). The V and J ends lost 6 bases and 2 bases respectively, with 17 bases between them. The germline gives CDR1 LNHDA, CDR2 SQIVND (reference sequence). CDR3 length equals 15 residues. The CDR3 protein is CASSMDSPGAYEQYF. CDR3 bases: TGTGCCAGTAGCATGGACAGTCCAGGAGCCTACGAGCAGTACTTC.

The genes are TRBV7-9 and TRBJ1-5; D is undetermined. Trimming took 5 bases from V and 7 from J, leaving 9 bases between them. Germline V lookup: CDR1 SEHNR, CDR2 FQNEAQ (reference sequence). CDR3 size: 12 residues. CDR3 in amino acids: CASSRAGQPQHF. CDR3 in DNA: TGTGCCAGCAGCAGGGCCGGACAGCCCCAGCATTTT.

This rearrangement joins TRBV27 to TRBJ1-5; a weak D match, TRBD1 (6 bases). V lost 6 bases and J 2 bases, leaving 8 bases between the germline ends. This CDR3 has 13 amino acids. CDR1 is MNHEY, CDR2 SMNVEV, per germline (reference sequence). For the CDR3, the DNA is TGTGCCAGCAGGCGACAGGGCAATCAGCCCCAGCATTTT. This codes for CASRRQGNQPQHF.

The V gene is TRBV6-6, the J gene TRBJ2-7; 10 bases fit TRBD1. The V gene's germline CDR1 is MNHNY and CDR2 SVGAGI (reference sequence). The CDR3 totals 15 residues. The trim removed 6 bases at V and 6 bases at J, leaving 11 bases unmatched. DNA for the CDR3: TGTGCCAGCAGGCCCCCGGGACAGGGGAAGGTCGAGCAGTACTTC. It encodes CASRPPGQGKVEQYF.

CDR3 DNA: TGTGCCATCAGTGAGTCGACCCATGGAGGGACCCAGTACTTC. Protein: CAISESTHGGTQYF. The V gene is TRBV10-3, the J gene TRBJ2-5; weak D call: TRBD2 (5 bases). The CDR3 consists of 14 residues. Germline assignment: CDR1 ENHRY and CDR2 SYGVKD. V shed 0 bases and J shed 7 bases, with 12 bases lying between them.

As for this clone: The sample holds other DNA sequences that translate to the same CDR3. This rearrangement joins TRBV25-1 to TRBJ2-3; 13 nucleotides align to TRBD2. After removal of 2 bases from V and 4 bases from J, the junction contained 6 bases not matched to a gene. CDR3 length: 17 amino acids. Looked up from germline, CDR1 is MGHDK and CDR2 is SYGVNS. DNA for the CDR3: TGTGCCAGCAGTGAAACTAGCGGGAGGGCTTCAGCAGATACGCAGTATTTT. Translated, it gives CASSETSGRASADTQYF.

This clone was recorded only once. The chain recombines TRBV6-5 with TRBJ2-1; D is tentatively TRBD1 or TRBD2 (5 bases each). CDR3 size: 14 residues. CDR1 is MNHEY and CDR2 is SVGAGI in the germline V gene. Trimming shortened V by 0 bases and J by 5 bases, and 8 bases separated the two germline ends. CDR3 nucleotide sequence: TGTGCCAGCAGTTACTCAGGGGACCACAATGAGCAGTTCTTC. This gives the protein CASSYSGDHNEQFF.

The chain is built from TRBV27 and TRBJ2-7, with TRBD1 as a possible D gene (5 bases). Germline values: CDR1 MNHEY, CDR2 SMNVEV (reference sequence). The CDR3 length is 14 residues. The ends were cut back, 8 bases at V and 1 base at J, with 15 bases in the middle. In nucleotides, the CDR3 is TGTGCCAGCGTCCCCAGGGCCTATTCCTACGAGCAGTACTTC. Its protein product is CASVPRAYSYEQYF.

The genes are TRBV19 and TRBJ1-5; no firm D call. V was clipped by 6 bases and J by 0 bases, with 21 bases between them. The CDR3 contains 18 residues. From germline, CDR1 is LNHDA and CDR2 SQIVND (reference sequence). CDR3: CASSDLPGPPLSNQPQHF. CDR3 nucleotides: TGTGCCAGTAGCGACCTCCCCGGGCCTCCACTTAGCAATCAGCCCCAGCATTTT.

The chain couples TRBV18 to TRBJ2-7; no reliable D call. The V gene lost 3 bases and the J gene lost 0 bases, with 12 bases spanning the gap. The CDR3 is 15 residues long. The V gene's germline CDR1 is KGHSH and CDR2 LQKENI. CDR3 region: CASSPPNGVSYEQYF. In DNA form, the CDR3 reads TGTGCCAGCTCACCTCCTAATGGGGTCTCCTACGAGCAGTACTTC.

The chain couples TRBV6-6 to TRBJ1-1, with 10 bases fitting TRBD1. The CDR3 is 14 residues long. Germline CDR1 MNHNY, CDR2 SVGAGI (reference sequence). Unmatched junction bases numbered 8, after V lost 6 bases and J lost 7 bases. CDR3 region: CASRPRTGGFEAFF. CDR3 bases: TGTGCCAGCAGGCCGAGGACAGGGGGTTTTGAAGCTTTCTTT.

V is TRBV28 and J is TRBJ2-2; TRBD1 is a possible D gene (5 bases). Trimming pared 5 bases from V and 4 bases from J, leaving 17 bases between. The CDR3 totals 16 residues. Germline CDR1 reads MDHEN; CDR2 reads SYDVKM. The CDR3 spells CASSPGHALGTGELFF. In DNA, the CDR3 is TGTGCCAGCAGTCCTGGACATGCCTTGGGCACCGGGGAGCTGTTTTTT.

The gene calls are TRBV7-6 and TRBJ2-7, with D maybe TRBD2 (5 bases). V was trimmed by 6 bases and J by 6 bases, leaving 21 bases between them. CDR3 size: 15 residues. From germline, CDR1 is SGHVS and CDR2 FNYEAQ. The CDR3 protein is CASRRSGHPEGEQYF. DNA for the CDR3: TGTGCCAGCAGGCGGAGCGGCCACCCCGAGGGCGAGCAGTACTTC.

The table lists this clone with a count of one. The CDR3 DNA reads as TGCAGCGTTTATCCAGGGTCAGGGAACACTGAAGCTTTCTTT. It translates to CSVYPGSGNTEAFF. The chain recombines TRBV29-1 with TRBJ1-1, with D possibly TRBD1 on 5 matching bases. The CDR3 is 14 amino acids. The germline gives CDR1 SQVTM, CDR2 ANQGSEA. Trimming took off 5 bases at V and 1 base at J, with 14 bases between the two ends.

This clone appeared once. This rearrangement joins TRBV30 to TRBJ2-1; D not resolved. The CDR3 has 11 residues. The V and J ends lost 2 bases and 6 bases respectively, with 5 bases between them. Germline V CDR1 and CDR2: GTSNPN, SVGIG (reference sequence). In DNA, the CDR3 is TGTGCCTGGAGTACGGGCAATGAGCAGTTCTTC. This sequence encodes CAWSTGNEQFF.

V gene TRBV29-1 combines with J gene TRBJ2-1; D call uncertain. Germline V gene data show CDR1 as SQVTM and CDR2 as ANQGSEA. This CDR3 region has 13 residues. Trimming left V 4 bases short and J 5 bases short, with 12 bases between. CDR3 region: CSVGEFMDNEQFF. In nucleotides, the CDR3 is TGCAGCGTTGGTGAGTTTATGGACAATGAGCAGTTCTTC.

The chain employs TRBV4-2 and TRBJ2-7; no clear D gene. The CDR3 runs 14 residues. The germline CDR1 and CDR2 sequences are LGHNA and YNFKEQ. The V gene lost 0 bases and the J gene lost 6 bases, with 12 bases spanning the gap. The CDR3 DNA is TGTGCCAGCAGCCAAGATTGGTTAGCCTCCGAGCAGTACTTC. Residues: CASSQDWLASEQYF.

This chain links TRBV10-3 with TRBJ2-7, with TRBD1 as a possible D gene (6 bases). From germline, CDR1 is ENHRY and CDR2 SYGVKD. Deletions cut 0 bases from V and 3 bases from J, with 12 bases between. This CDR3 contains 15 residues. The chain's CDR3 is CAISESTGWVYEQYF. CDR3 DNA: TGTGCCATCAGTGAGTCGACAGGTTGGGTCTACGAGCAGTACTTC.

This clone appeared a single time. This sequence joins TRBV30 and TRBJ1-4; D is possibly TRBD1 (6 bases). V dropped 3 bases and J dropped 16 bases, with 15 bases sitting between them. From germline, CDR1 is GTSNPN and CDR2 SVGIG (reference sequence). This CDR3 is built from 11 residues. CDR3 loop: CAWSGGGEGFF. DNA of the CDR3: TGTGCCTGGAGCGGAGGGGGGGAAGGGTTTTTT.

The chain combines TRBV10-1 with TRBJ2-7; tentatively, D is TRBD1 or TRBD2 (5 bases each). Germline V gene sequence: CDR1 WNHNN, CDR2 SYGVQD (reference sequence). The germline V and J ends were trimmed by 8 bases and 6 bases, with 5 bases remaining between them. This CDR3 comprises 9 residues. CDR3 region: CASGGEQYF. Written as DNA, the CDR3 is TGCGCCAGCGGGGGCGAGCAGTACTTC.